Below are 2 T cell receptor beta chains sequenced from a single sample in a study of vaccination and CD4 T cells after COVID-19. Treatment: approximately 11-day PBMC culture with coronavirus spike peptide pools or control peptides (ViraFEST assay). The Oncomine TCR Beta short-read assay was applied to DNA of cultured CD4+ T cells. TCRdb re-called the PCR reads through MiXCR, storing one row per CDR3 protein. The table shows fewer than 25,000 distinct CDR3 sequences, with around 50% occurring only once. Antigen specificity for these receptors is unknown. Sequencing used CD4+ T cells from blood, cultured in vitro. Source of these receptors: a human donor who had recovered from COVID-19.

The chain combines TRBV6-1 with TRBJ2-7; 11 positions match TRBD2. This CDR3 region has 14 residues. Trimming cost V 6 bases and J 3 bases; bases outside gene matches: 4. The germline gives CDR1 MNHNS, CDR2 SASEGT. DNA for the CDR3: TGTGCCAGCAGCCCCGGGACTAGCGGCTACGAGCAGTACTTC. Protein: CASSPGTSGYEQYF.

The CDR3 DNA reads TGCAGTGCCTTAGGGGGGGTCACAGATACGCAGTATTTT. It is translated as CSALGGVTDTQYF. The chain joins TRBV20-1 to TRBJ2-3, with D maybe TRBD2 (7 bases). CDR1 is DFQATT and CDR2 is SNEGSKA in the germline V gene (reference sequence). V lost 6 bases and J lost 2, with 12 bases in between. The CDR3 runs 13 residues.